These T cell receptor beta chains were read from a single sample in a study of cytomegalovirus exposure and HLA in healthy donors. The repertoire was sequenced with immunoSEQ multiplex PCR; TCRdb's copy has only in-frame clones and lacks some. Here the sample spans about 160,000 clones, more than 75% being singletons. The sequencing input was PBMCs. These receptors originate from a girl between 10 and 17 years old in good health and CMV-seropositive. The CDR3 runs from the conserved cysteine through the conserved F or W. Fields, in order: D gene, CDR3 length, J gene, V gene, clone size, CDR3 DNA, CDR3 protein. A D gene is named only where the DNA matches it firmly. Some rows mark clone size as missing; the rest say once, few, many or name a class of expanded clone.

D gene: -
CDR3 length: 14
J gene: TRBJ2-5
V gene: TRBV5-6
clone size: once
CDR3 DNA: TGTGCCAGCAGCTTGGTCATGAGCGGCAAGACCCAGTACTTC
CDR3 protein: CASSLVMSGKTQYF

D gene: -
CDR3 length: 15
J gene: TRBJ2-1
V gene: TRBV6-5
clone size: -
CDR3 DNA: TGTGCCAGCAGGTACAGGAGGAGCTCCTACAATGAGCAGTTCTTC
CDR3 protein: CASRYRRSSYNEQFF

D gene: TRBD1
CDR3 length: 14
J gene: TRBJ2-7
V gene: TRBV7-3
clone size: once
CDR3 DNA: TGTGCCAGCAGCGTCGACAGGGGCTCCTACGAGCAGTACTTC
CDR3 protein: CASSVDRGSYEQYF

D gene: TRBD2
CDR3 length: 15
J gene: TRBJ2-5
V gene: TRBV27
clone size: -
CDR3 DNA: TGTGCCAGCAGTTCTTATAGCGGGGACAAAGAGACCCAGTACTTC
CDR3 protein: CASSSYSGDKETQYF

D gene: TRBD2
CDR3 length: 13
J gene: TRBJ2-7
V gene: TRBV30
clone size: -
CDR3 DNA: TGTGCCTCCATTAGCGGGAGTCTCGACGAGCAGTACTTC
CDR3 protein: CASISGSLDEQYF

D gene: TRBD2
CDR3 length: 15
J gene: TRBJ2-5
V gene: TRBV7-2
clone size: -
CDR3 DNA: TGTGCCAGCAGCTGGGGACTAGCGGGAGTGGAGACCCAGTACTTC
CDR3 protein: CASSWGLAGVETQYF

D gene: TRBD2
CDR3 length: 13
J gene: TRBJ2-2
V gene: TRBV28
clone size: -
CDR3 DNA: TGTGCCAGCAGTAGACTAGCGGCCGGGGAGCTGTTTTTT
CDR3 protein: CASSRLAAGELFF

D gene: -
CDR3 length: 13
J gene: TRBJ1-1
V gene: TRBV6-1
clone size: -
CDR3 DNA: TGTGCCAGCAGTGAGTACGGGGGAACTGAAGCTTTCTTT
CDR3 protein: CASSEYGGTEAFF

D gene: -
CDR3 length: 16
J gene: TRBJ2-2
V gene: TRBV15
clone size: -
CDR3 DNA: TGTGCCACCAGCAGAGATCCCACTACGAACACCGGGGAGCTGTTTTTT
CDR3 protein: CATSRDPTTNTGELFF

D gene: -
CDR3 length: 16
J gene: TRBJ2-3
V gene: TRBV10-3
clone size: -
CDR3 DNA: TGTGCCATCAGTGAGTTGACAGGGACTAGCACAGATACGCAGTATTTT
CDR3 protein: CAISELTGTSTDTQYF

D gene: -
CDR3 length: 14
J gene: TRBJ2-7
V gene: TRBV5-4
clone size: few
CDR3 DNA: TGTGCCAGCAGCGCACAGGGGGGGGCCTACGAGCAGTACTTC
CDR3 protein: CASSAQGGAYEQYF

D gene: -
CDR3 length: 13
J gene: TRBJ2-3
V gene: TRBV11-2
clone size: -
CDR3 DNA: TGTGCCAGCTCTCCGGTTTACACAGATACGCAGTATTTT
CDR3 protein: CASSPVYTDTQYF

D gene: TRBD1
CDR3 length: 15
J gene: TRBJ1-2
V gene: TRBV9
clone size: -
CDR3 DNA: TGTGCCAGCAGCGTACGGACAGGGGGCATGGGAGGCTACACCTTC
CDR3 protein: CASSVRTGGMGGYTF

D gene: TRBD2
CDR3 length: 14
J gene: TRBJ2-5
V gene: TRBV5-6
clone size: -
CDR3 DNA: TGTGCCAGCAGCGGGTCTAGCGGGCAAGAGACCCAGTACTTC
CDR3 protein: CASSGSSGQETQYF

D gene: TRBD1
CDR3 length: 15
J gene: TRBJ2-7
V gene: TRBV10-3
clone size: -
CDR3 DNA: TGTGCCACCCTCCACCGCGGACAGGCATCCTACGAGCAGTACTTC
CDR3 protein: CATLHRGQASYEQYF

D gene: TRBD1
CDR3 length: 16
J gene: TRBJ2-7
V gene: TRBV19
clone size: -
CDR3 DNA: TGTGCCAGTAAGGGGGGGGACAGGGCGTCGTCCTACGAGCAGTACTTC
CDR3 protein: CASKGGDRASSYEQYF

D gene: TRBD2
CDR3 length: 18
J gene: TRBJ2-5
V gene: TRBV5-4
clone size: -
CDR3 DNA: TGTGCCAGCAGCTTGGCCGGGCTAGCGGGGGGGCAAGGGGAGACCCAGTACTTC
CDR3 protein: CASSLAGLAGGQGETQYF

D gene: -
CDR3 length: 15
J gene: TRBJ2-1
V gene: TRBV7-6
clone size: -
CDR3 DNA: TGTGCCAGCAGCTTAGCCCTCTCGGGAGACGATGAGCAGTTCTTC
CDR3 protein: CASSLALSGDDEQFF

D gene: TRBD1
CDR3 length: 15
J gene: TRBJ1-4
V gene: TRBV28
clone size: -
CDR3 DNA: TGTGCCAGCAGTCCCTCAGGGGGCGTTAATGAAAAACTGTTTTTT
CDR3 protein: CASSPSGGVNEKLFF

D gene: -
CDR3 length: 14
J gene: TRBJ1-2
V gene: TRBV7-2
clone size: -
CDR3 DNA: TGTGCCAGCAGCTTAGTCGGACAGAACTATGGCTACACCTTC
CDR3 protein: CASSLVGQNYGYTF

D gene: -
CDR3 length: 14
J gene: TRBJ2-2
V gene: TRBV9
clone size: once
CDR3 DNA: TGTGCCAGCAGCGTAGGTAGCAGCACCGGGGAGCTGTTTTTT
CDR3 protein: CASSVGSSTGELFF

D gene: -
CDR3 length: 15
J gene: TRBJ2-3
V gene: TRBV9
clone size: -
CDR3 DNA: TGTGCCAGCAGTCCCTGGAACGGGGTAACAGATACGCAGTATTTT
CDR3 protein: CASSPWNGVTDTQYF

D gene: TRBD1
CDR3 length: 13
J gene: TRBJ1-4
V gene: TRBV2
clone size: -
CDR3 DNA: TGTGCCAGCAGACCGACAGGGAATGGGGAACTGTTTTTT
CDR3 protein: CASRPTGNGELFF

D gene: TRBD1
CDR3 length: 15
J gene: TRBJ2-7
V gene: TRBV5-4
clone size: -
CDR3 DNA: TGTGCCAGCAGCGAAGACAGGGTAATGTCCTACGAGCAGTACTTC
CDR3 protein: CASSEDRVMSYEQYF

D gene: TRBD1
CDR3 length: 16
J gene: TRBJ1-4
V gene: TRBV6-5
clone size: -
CDR3 DNA: TGTGCCAGCAGTTCCTACAGGGGCCCACGAGGCGAAAAACTGTTTTTT
CDR3 protein: CASSSYRGPRGEKLFF